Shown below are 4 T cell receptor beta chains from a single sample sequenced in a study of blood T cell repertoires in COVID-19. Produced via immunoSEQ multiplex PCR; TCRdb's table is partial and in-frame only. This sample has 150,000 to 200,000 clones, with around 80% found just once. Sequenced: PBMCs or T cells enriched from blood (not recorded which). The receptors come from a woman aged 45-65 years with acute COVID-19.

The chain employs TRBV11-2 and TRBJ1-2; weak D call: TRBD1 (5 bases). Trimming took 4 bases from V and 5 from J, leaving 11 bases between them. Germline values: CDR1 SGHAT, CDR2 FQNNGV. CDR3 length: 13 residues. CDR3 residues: CASSSTGGYGYTF. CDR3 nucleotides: TGTGCCAGCAGCTCGACTGGGGGGTATGGCTACACCTTC.

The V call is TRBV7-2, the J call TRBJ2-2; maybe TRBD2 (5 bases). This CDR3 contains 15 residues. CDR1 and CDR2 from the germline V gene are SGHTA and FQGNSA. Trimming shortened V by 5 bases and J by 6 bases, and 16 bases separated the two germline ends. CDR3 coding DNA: TGTGCCAGCAGCCCGGGGATGGTAGCTTCCGGGGAGCTGTTTTTT. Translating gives CASSPGMVASGELFF.

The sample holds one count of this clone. The CDR3 region has the DNA TGCGCCAGCAGCTTGTCCAGGGGTGACACCGGGGAGCTGTTTTTT. Amino acid sequence: CASSLSRGDTGELFF. V is TRBV5-1 and J is TRBJ2-2; D perhaps matches TRBD1 (6 bases). The ends were cut back, 1 base at V and 3 bases at J, with 10 bases in the middle. In germline, CDR1 is SGHRS, CDR2 YFSETQ. CDR3 size: 15 residues.

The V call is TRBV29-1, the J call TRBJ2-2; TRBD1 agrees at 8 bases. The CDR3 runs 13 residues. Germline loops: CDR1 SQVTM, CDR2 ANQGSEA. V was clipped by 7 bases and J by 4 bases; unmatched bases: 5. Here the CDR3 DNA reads TGCAGCGCCGCGGGACAGGCCACCGGGGAGCTGTTTTTT. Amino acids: CSAAGQATGELFF.